This record covers a single T cell receptor beta chain. The antigen is undetermined. TCRdb re-analysed the 5' RACE reads in MiXCR, keeping a single row per CDR3 protein. This sample yields some 270,000 distinct CDR3 sequences, of which just over 15% are seen a single time; under 2.5% belongs to the top ten. These data belong to a study of T-cell memory formation after mild COVID-19. The study's findings and limits: The main location of contracting CD4+ clones was CM and EM, and that of contracting CD8+ clones was EMRA.

Trimming took 4 bases from V and 0 from J; bases not matched to a gene: 4. CDR1 and CDR2 from the germline V gene are KGHDR and SFDVKD. This CDR3 spans 18 amino acids. The source of this sequence is an adult woman who had mild COVID-19 (a few samples of this study predate the infection). Cell type and time point are not known. Sequencing was done on a sample of PBMCs or a T cell subset sorted from them (not recorded which). This chain connects TRBV24-1 to TRBJ2-2, with 13 bases matching TRBD2. The CDR3 spells CATSEDGLAGANTGELFF. The CDR3 DNA follows: TGTGCCACCAGTGAAGACGGACTAGCGGGAGCGAACACCGGGGAGCTGTTTTTT.